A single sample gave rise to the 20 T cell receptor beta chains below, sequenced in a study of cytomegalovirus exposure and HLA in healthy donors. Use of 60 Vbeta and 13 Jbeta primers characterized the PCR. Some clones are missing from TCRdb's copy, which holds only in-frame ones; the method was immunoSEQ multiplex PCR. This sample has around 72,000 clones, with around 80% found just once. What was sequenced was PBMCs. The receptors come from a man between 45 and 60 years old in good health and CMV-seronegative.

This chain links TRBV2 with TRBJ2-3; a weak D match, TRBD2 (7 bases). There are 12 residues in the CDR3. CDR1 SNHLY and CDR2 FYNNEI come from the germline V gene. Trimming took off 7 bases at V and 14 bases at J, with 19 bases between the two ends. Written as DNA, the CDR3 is TGTGCCAGCACCATGGGGGGGGCCAATACGTATTTT. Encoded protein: CASTMGGANTYF.

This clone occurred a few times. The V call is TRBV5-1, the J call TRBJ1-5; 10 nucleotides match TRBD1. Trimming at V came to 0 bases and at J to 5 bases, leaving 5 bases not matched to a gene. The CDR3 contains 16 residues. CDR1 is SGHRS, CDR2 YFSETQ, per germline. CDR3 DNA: TGCGCCAGCAGCTTGGGTGACAGGGGGCTCGATCAGCCCCAGCATTTT. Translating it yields CASSLGDRGLDQPQHF.

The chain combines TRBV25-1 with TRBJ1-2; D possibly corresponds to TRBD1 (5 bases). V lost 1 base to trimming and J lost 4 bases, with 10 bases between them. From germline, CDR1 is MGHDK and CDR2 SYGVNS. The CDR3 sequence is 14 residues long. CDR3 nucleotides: TGTGCCAGCAGTGAATTAAGGGGCCTCTATGGCTACACCTTC. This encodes CASSELRGLYGYTF.

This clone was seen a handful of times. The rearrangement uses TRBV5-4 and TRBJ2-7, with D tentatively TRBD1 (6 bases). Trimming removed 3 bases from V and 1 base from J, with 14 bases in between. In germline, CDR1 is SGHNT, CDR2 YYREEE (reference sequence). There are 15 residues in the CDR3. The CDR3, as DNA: TGTGCCAGCAGCTCGGATTGGACAGCTTCCTACGAGCAGTACTTC. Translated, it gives CASSSDWTASYEQYF.

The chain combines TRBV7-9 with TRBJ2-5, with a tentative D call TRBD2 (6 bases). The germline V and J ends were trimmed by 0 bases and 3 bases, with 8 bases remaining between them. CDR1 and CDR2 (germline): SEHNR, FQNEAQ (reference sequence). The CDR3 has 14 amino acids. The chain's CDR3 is CASSLAGGKETQYF. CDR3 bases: TGTGCCAGCAGCTTAGCGGGGGGAAAAGAGACCCAGTACTTC.

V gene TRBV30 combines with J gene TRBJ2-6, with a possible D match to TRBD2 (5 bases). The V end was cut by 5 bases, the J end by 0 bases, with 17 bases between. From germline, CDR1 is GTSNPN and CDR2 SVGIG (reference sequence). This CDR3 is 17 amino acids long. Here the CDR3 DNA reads TGTGCCTGGGTCACGGGGAGCTACTCCTCTGGGGCCAACGTCCTGACTTTC. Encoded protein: CAWVTGSYSSGANVLTF.

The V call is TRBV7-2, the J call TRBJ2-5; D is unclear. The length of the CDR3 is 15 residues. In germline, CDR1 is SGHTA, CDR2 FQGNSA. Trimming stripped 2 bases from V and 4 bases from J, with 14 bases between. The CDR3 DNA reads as TGTGCCAGCAGCTTATTTAGAGGTTTGGGAGAGACCCAGTACTTC. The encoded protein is CASSLFRGLGETQYF. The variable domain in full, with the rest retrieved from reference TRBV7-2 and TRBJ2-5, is GAGVSQSPSNKVTEKGKDVELRCDPISGHTALYWYRQSLGQGLEFLIYFQGNSAPDKSGLPSDRFSAERTGGSVSTLTIQRTQQEDSAVYLCASSLFRGLGETQYFGPGTRLLVL.

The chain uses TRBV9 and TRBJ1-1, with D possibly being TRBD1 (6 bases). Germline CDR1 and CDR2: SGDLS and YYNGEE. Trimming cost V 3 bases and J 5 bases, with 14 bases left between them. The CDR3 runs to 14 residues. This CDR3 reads CASSAQQGLTEAFF. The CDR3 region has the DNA TGTGCCAGCAGCGCCCAACAGGGACTAACTGAAGCTTTCTTT.

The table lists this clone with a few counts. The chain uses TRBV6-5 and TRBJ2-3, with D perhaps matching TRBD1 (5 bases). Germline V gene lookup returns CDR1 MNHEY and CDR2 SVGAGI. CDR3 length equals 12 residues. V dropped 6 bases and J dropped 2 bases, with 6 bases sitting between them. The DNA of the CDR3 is TGTGCCAGCAGGACAGCCACAGATACGCAGTATTTT. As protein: CASRTATDTQYF.

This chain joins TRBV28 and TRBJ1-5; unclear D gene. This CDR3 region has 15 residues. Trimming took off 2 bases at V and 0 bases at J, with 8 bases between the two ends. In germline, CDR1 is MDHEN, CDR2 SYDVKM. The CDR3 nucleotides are TGTGCCAGCAGTTTACGGGGTTATAGCAATCAGCCCCAGCATTTT. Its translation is CASSLRGYSNQPQHF.

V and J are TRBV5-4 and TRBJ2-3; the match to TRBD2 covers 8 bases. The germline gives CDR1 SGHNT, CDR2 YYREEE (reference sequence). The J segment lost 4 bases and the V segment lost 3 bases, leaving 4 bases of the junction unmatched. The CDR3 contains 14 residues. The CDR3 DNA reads TGTGCCAGCAGCTCCGGGGGGGCTGCAGATACGCAGTATTTT. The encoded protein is CASSSGGAADTQYF.

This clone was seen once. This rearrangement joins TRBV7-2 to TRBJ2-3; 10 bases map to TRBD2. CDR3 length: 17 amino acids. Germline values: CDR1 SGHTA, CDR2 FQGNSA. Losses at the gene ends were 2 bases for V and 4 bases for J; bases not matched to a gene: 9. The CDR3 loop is CASSLLASGSSADTQYF. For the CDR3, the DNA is TGTGCCAGCAGCTTATTGGCTAGCGGGAGTTCCGCAGATACGCAGTATTTT. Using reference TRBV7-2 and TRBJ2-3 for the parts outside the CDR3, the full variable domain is GAGVSQSPSNKVTEKGKDVELRCDPISGHTALYWYRQSLGQGLEFLIYFQGNSAPDKSGLPSDRFSAERTGGSVSTLTIQRTQQEDSAVYLCASSLLASGSSADTQYFGPGTRLTVL.

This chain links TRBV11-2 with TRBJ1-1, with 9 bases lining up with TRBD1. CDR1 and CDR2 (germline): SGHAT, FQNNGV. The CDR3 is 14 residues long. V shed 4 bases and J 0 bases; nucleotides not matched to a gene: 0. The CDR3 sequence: CASSWTGVNTEAFF. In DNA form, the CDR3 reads TGTGCCAGCAGCTGGACAGGGGTGAACACTGAAGCTTTCTTT.

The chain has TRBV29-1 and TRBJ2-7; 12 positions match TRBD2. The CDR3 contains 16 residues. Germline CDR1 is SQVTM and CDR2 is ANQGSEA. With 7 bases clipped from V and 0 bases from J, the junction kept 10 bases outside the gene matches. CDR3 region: CSALGLAGRGSYEQYF. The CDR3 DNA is TGCAGCGCCCTCGGACTAGCGGGGCGGGGCTCCTACGAGCAGTACTTC.

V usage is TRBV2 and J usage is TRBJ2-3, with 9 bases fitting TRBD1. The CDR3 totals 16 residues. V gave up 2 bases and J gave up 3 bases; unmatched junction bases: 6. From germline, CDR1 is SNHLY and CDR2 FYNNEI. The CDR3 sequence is CASSEQGQGNTDTQYF. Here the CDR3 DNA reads TGTGCCAGCAGTGAACAGGGACAGGGAAATACAGATACGCAGTATTTT. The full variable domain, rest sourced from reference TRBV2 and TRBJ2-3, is EPEVTQTPSHQVTQMGQEVILRCVPISNHLYFYWYRQILGQKVEFLVSFYNNEISEKSEIFDDQFSVERPDGSNFTLKIRSTKLEDSAMYFCASSEQGQGNTDTQYFGPGTRLTVL.

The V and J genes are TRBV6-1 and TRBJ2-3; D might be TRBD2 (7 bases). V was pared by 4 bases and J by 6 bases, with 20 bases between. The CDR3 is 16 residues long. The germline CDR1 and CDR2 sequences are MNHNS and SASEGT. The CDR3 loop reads CASSATEGGRRDTQYF. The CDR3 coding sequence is TGTGCCAGCAGTGCGACCGAGGGGGGGCGCCGGGATACGCAGTATTTT.

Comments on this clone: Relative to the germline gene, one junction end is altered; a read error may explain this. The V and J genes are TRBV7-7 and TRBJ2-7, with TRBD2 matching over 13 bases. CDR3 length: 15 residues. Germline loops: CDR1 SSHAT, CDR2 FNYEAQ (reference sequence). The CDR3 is CASSALAGGPHEQYF. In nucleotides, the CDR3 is TGTGCTAGCAGCGCACTAGCGGGAGGGCCACACGAGCAGTACTTC. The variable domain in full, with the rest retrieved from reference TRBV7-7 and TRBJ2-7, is GAGVSQSPRYKVTKRGQDVTLRCDPISSHATLYWYQQALGQGPEFLTYFNYEAQPDKSGLPSDRFSAERPEGSISTLTIQRTEQRDSAMYRCASSALAGGPHEQYFGPGTRLTVT.

The CDR3 DNA sequence: TGTGCCAGCAGTTCAGGGGGGAGCAATCAGCCCCAGCATTTT. Protein sequence: CASSSGGSNQPQHF. The chain is built from TRBV6-5 and TRBJ1-5; 7 nucleotides match TRBD1. J lost 1 base, V lost 4 bases, and 1 base had no gene match. Per germline, CDR1 MNHEY and CDR2 SVGAGI. The CDR3 is made up of 14 amino acids.

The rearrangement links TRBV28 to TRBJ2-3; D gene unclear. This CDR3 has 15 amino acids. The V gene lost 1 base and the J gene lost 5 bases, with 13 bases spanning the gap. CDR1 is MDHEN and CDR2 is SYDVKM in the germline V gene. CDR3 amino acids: CASSLSVVLRDTQYF. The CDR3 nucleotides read TGTGCCAGCAGTTTATCCGTCGTGCTTAGAGATACGCAGTATTTT. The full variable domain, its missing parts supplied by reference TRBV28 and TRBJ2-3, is DVKVTQSSRYLVKRTGEKVFLECVQDMDHENMFWYRQDPGLGLRLIYFSYDVKMKEKGDIPEGYSVSREKKERFSLILESASTNQTSMYLCASSLSVVLRDTQYFGPGTRLTVL.

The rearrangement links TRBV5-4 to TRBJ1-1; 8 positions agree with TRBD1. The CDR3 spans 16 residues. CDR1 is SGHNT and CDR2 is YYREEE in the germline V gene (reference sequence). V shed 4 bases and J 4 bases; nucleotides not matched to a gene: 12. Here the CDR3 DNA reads TGTGCCAGCAGCCCCCCCCGCAGGGGGCCGACCACTGAAGCTTTCTTT. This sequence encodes CASSPPRRGPTTEAFF.